Here is one TCR beta chain with its context. The antigen is undetermined. The sample is drawn from a study of monozygotic twins with inflammatory bowel disease. Study-level points and caveats: IBD patients had lower TCRbeta diversity (inverse Simpson) than healthy co-twins. The analysis failed to separate different T cell subtypes.

Researchers used about 4,000 ng of total RNA for each TCR library. Each CDR3 protein gets one entry in TCRdb, which reprocessed the 5' RACE reads and gives no DNA. The listing contains more than 300,000 distinct CDR3 sequences. The sample taken for sequencing was blood. This TCR was recovered from a human donor with ulcerative colitis or Crohn's disease, or a healthy co-twin of an affected twin (not recorded which).

The CDR3 sequence: CASRSSTDTQYF. The V and J genes are TRBV7-9 and TRBJ2-3. The CDR3 is 12 amino acids. Germline V gene data show CDR1 as SEHNR and CDR2 as FQNEAQ (reference sequence). Together with reference TRBV7-9 and TRBJ2-3, the CDR3 gives the full variable domain: DTGVSQNPRHKITKRGQNVTFRCDPISEHNRLYWYRQTLGQGPEFLTYFQNEAQLEKSRLLSDRFSAERPKGSFSTLEIQRTEQGDSAMYLCASRSSTDTQYFGPGTRLTVL.